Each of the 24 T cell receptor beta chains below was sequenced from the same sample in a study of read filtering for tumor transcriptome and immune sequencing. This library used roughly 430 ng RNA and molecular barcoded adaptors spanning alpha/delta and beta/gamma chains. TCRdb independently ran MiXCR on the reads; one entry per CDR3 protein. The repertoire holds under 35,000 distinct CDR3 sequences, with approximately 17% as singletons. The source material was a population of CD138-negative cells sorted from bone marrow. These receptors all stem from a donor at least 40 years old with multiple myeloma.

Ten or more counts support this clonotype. CDR3 sequence (DNA): TGTGCCAGCAGTCGGGGGGGGCCGGGGAATGAGCAGTTCTTC. It codes for CASSRGGPGNEQFF. The V call is TRBV28, the J call TRBJ2-1; TRBD2 matches at 8 bases. There are 14 residues in the CDR3. Germline-derived CDR1 and CDR2 are MDHEN and SYDVKM. V shed 5 bases and J 7 bases; nucleotides not matched to a gene: 7.

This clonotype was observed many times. The CDR3 loop is CASSLTGFRETQYF. The DNA for the CDR3 is TGTGCCAGCAGCCTCACAGGGTTTCGAGAGACCCAGTACTTC. The chain has TRBV7-9 and TRBJ2-5; possibly TRBD1 for D (6 bases). Per the germline V gene, CDR1 is SEHNR and CDR2 is FQNEAQ (reference sequence). This CDR3 is 14 amino acids long. V lost 5 bases, J lost 4 bases, and 14 bases lay in between.

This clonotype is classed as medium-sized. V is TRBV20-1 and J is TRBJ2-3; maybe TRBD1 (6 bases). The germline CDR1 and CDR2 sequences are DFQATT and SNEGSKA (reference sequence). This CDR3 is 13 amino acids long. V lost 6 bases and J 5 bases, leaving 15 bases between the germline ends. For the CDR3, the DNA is TGCAGTGCGAACCACGGACAGTTAGATACGCAGTATTTT. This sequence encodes CSANHGQLDTQYF.

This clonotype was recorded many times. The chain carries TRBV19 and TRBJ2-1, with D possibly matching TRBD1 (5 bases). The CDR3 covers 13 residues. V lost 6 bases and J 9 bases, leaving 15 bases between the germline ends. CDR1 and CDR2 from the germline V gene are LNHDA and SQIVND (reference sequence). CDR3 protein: CASRATGPGEQFF. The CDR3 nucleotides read TGTGCCAGTAGAGCAACAGGTCCGGGTGAGCAGTTCTTC.

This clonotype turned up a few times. The CDR3 sequence is CASSPFGEWGTDTQYF. The CDR3, as DNA: TGTGCCAGCAGCCCGTTCGGCGAGTGGGGCACAGATACGCAGTATTTT. The chain carries TRBV7-8 and TRBJ2-3; D is unresolved. The CDR3 has 16 amino acids. Trimming pared 5 bases from V and 1 base from J, leaving 16 bases between. CDR1 and CDR2 from the germline V gene are SGHVS and FQNEAQ.

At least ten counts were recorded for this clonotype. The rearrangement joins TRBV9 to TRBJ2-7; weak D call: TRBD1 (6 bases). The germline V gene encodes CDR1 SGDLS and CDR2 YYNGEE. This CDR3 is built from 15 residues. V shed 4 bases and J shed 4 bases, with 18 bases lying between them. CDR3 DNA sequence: TGTGCCAGCAGCCCCGGGACAAACTTTTTTTACGAGCAGTACTTC. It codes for CASSPGTNFFYEQYF.

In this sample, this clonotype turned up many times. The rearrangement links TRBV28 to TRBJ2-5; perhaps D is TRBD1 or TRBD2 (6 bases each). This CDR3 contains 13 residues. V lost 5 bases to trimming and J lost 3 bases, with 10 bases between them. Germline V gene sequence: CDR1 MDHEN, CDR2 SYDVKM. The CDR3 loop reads CASSLGGEETQYF. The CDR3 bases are TGTGCCAGCAGTCTCGGGGGCGAAGAGACCCAGTACTTC.

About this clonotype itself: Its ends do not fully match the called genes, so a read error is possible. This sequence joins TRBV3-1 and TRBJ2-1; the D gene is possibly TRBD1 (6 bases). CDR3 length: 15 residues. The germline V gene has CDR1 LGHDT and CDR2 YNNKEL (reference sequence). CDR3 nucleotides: TGTGCCAGCAGCCCGTCAGGGGCTGCCTACAATGAGCAGTCCTTC. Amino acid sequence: CASSPSGAAYNEQSF.

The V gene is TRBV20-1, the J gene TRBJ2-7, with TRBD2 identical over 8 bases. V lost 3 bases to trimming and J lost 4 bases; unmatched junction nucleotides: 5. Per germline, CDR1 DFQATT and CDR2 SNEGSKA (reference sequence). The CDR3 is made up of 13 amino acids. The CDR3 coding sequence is TGCAGTGCTAGTTCCGGGAGGGGTTACGAGCAGTACTTC. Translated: CSASSGRGYEQYF.

The CDR3 DNA follows: TGTGCCAGCAGCTTGGAACGGGTGAACACCGGGGAGCTGTTTTTT. This sequence encodes CASSLERVNTGELFF. V usage is TRBV11-2 and J usage is TRBJ2-2; D is ambiguous. The CDR3 sequence is 15 residues long. Between the trimmed V and J ends, which lost 3 bases and 1 base, there was a span of 9 bases. Germline CDR1 is SGHAT and CDR2 is FQNNGV. Together with reference TRBV11-2 and TRBJ2-2, the CDR3 gives the full variable domain: EAGVAQSPRYKIIEKRQSVAFWCNPISGHATLYWYQQILGQGPKLLIQFQNNGVVDDSQLPKDRFSAERLKGVDSTLKIQPAKLEDSAVYLCASSLERVNTGELFFGEGSRLTVL.

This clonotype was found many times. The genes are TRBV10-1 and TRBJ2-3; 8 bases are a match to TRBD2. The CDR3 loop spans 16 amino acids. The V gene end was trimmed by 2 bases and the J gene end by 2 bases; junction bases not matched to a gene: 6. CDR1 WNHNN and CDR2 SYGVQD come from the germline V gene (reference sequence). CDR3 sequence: CASSEEAGGYTDTQYF. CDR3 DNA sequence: TGCGCCAGCAGTGAGGAGGCGGGGGGCTACACAGATACGCAGTATTTT.

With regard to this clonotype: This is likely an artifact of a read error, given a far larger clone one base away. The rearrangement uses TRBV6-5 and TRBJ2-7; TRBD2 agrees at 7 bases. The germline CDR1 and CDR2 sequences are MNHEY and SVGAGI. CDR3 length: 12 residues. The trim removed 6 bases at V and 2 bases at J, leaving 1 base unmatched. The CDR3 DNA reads TGTGCCAGCAGACGGGGGGCCTACGAGCAGTACTTC. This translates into CASRRGAYEQYF.

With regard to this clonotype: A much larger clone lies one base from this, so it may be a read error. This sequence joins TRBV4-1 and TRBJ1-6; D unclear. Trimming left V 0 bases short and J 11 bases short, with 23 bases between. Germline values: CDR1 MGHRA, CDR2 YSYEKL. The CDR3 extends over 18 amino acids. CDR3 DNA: TGCGCCAGCAGCCAAGAGCCCGCGCGGGAAGCTGTCAGCCCACCCCTCCACTTT. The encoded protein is CASSQEPAREAVSPPLHF.

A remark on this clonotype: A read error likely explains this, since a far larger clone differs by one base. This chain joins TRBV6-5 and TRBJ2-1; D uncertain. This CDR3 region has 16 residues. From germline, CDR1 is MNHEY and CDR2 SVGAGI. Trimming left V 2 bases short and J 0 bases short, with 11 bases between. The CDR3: CASSYRTGLSYNEQFF. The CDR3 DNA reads TGTGCCAGCAGTTACCGGACCGGGCTCTCCTACAATGAGCAGTTCTTC.

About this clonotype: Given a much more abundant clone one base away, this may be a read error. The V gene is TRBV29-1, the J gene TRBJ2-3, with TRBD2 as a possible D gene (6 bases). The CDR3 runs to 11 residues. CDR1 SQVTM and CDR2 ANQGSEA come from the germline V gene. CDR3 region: CSGGALDTQSF. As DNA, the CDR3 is TGCAGCGGCGGGGCTTTGGATACGCAGTCTTTT.

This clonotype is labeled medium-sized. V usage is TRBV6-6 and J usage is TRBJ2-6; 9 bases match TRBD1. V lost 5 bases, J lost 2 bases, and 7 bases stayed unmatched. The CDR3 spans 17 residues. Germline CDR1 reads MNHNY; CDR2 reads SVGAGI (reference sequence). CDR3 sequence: CASSGTTGGTGANVLTF. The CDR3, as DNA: TGTGCCAGCAGTGGAACAACAGGGGGCACTGGGGCCAACGTCCTGACTTTC.

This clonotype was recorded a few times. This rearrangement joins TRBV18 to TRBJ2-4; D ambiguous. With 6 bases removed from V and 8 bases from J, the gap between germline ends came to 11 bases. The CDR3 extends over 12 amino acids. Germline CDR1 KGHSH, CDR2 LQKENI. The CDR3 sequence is CASSPSRDIQYF. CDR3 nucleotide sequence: TGTGCCAGCTCGCCGTCACGGGACATTCAGTACTTC.

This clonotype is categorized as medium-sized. The CDR3 reads CASSSSGQGYSPLHF. The CDR3 DNA sequence: TGTGCCAGCAGCTCATCGGGACAGGGTTATTCACCCCTCCACTTT. This chain links TRBV7-9 with TRBJ1-6; TRBD1 matches at 9 bases. The CDR3 covers 15 residues. CDR1 and CDR2 from the germline V gene are SEHNR and FQNEAQ (reference sequence). Trimming took 4 bases from V and 8 from J; bases not matched to a gene: 6. The full variable domain, in which reference TRBV7-9 and TRBJ1-6 provide the parts outside the CDR3, is DTGVSQNPRHKITKRGQNVTFRCDPISEHNRLYWYRQTLGQGPEFLTYFQNEAQLEKSRLLSDRFSAERPKGSFSTLEIQRTEQGDSAMYLCASSSSGQGYSPLHFGNGTRLTVT.

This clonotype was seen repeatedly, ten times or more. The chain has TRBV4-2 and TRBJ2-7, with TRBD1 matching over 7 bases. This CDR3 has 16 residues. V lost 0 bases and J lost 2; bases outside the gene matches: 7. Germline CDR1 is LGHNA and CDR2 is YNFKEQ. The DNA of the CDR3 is TGTGCCAGCAGCCAAGAACGACAGGGTACGGCCTACGAGCAGTACTTC. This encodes CASSQERQGTAYEQYF.

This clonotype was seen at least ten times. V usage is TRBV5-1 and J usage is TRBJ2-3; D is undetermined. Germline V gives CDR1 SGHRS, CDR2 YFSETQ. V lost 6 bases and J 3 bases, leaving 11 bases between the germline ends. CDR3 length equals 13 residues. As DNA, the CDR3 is TGCGCCAGCATCCACTGGGAAACAGATACGCAGTATTTT. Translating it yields CASIHWETDTQYF.

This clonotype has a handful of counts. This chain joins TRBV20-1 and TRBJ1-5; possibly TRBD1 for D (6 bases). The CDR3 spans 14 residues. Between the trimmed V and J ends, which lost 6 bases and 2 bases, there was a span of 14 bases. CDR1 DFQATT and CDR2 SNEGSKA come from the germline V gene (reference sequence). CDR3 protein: CSAGAGDGNQPQHF. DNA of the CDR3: TGCAGTGCGGGAGCAGGGGATGGCAATCAGCCCCAGCATTTT.

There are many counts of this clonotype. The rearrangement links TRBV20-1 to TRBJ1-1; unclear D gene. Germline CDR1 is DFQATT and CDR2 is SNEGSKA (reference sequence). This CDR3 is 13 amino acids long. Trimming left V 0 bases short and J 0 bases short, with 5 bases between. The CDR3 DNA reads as TGCAGTGCTAGAGACGGTTTGAACACTGAAGCTTTCTTT. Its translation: CSARDGLNTEAFF.

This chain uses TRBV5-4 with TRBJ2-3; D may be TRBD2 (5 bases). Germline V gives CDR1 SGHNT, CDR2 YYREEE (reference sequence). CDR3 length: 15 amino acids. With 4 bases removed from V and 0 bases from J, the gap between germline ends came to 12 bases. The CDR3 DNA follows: TGTGCCAGCAGCGCAAAACTAGATAGCACAGATACGCAGTATTTT. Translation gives CASSAKLDSTDTQYF.

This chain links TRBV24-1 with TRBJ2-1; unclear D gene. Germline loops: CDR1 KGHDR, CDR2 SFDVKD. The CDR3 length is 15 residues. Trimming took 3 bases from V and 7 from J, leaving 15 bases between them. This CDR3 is CATSDPGQATNEQFF. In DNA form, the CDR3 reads TGTGCCACCAGTGATCCCGGGCAGGCTACAAATGAGCAGTTCTTC.